This T cell receptor (beta chain) was obtained from a study of blood T cell repertoires in COVID-19. Self-reported history from a screening survey and questionnaire set each donor's cohort. Germline assignment: CDR1 MGHRA and CDR2 YSYEKL. Trimming cost V 0 bases and J 4 bases, with 15 bases left between them. This CDR3 has 17 amino acids. The repertoire was sequenced with immunoSEQ multiplex PCR; TCRdb's copy has only in-frame clones and lacks some. Among roughly 400,000 clones listed, around nine tenths were seen once. The rearrangement joins TRBV4-1 to TRBJ1-4; no clear D gene. Sequencing was performed on PBMCs or T cells enriched from blood (not recorded which). This TCR derives from a woman in her late teens or twenties who had been exposed to COVID-19. CDR3 protein: CASSQDSVARGNEKLFF. CDR3 bases: TGCGCCAGCAGCCAAGATTCCGTTGCCCGGGGTAATGAAAAACTGTTTTTT.